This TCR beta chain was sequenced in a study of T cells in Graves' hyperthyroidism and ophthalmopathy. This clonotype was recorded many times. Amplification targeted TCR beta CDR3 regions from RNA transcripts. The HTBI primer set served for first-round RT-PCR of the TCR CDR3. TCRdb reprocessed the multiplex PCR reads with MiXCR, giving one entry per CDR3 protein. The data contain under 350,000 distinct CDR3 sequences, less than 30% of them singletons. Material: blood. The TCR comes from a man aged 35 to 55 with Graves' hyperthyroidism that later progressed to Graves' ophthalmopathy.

This CDR3 reads CSARDFREETSGKVTQYF. CDR3 DNA sequence: TGCAGTGCTAGAGATTTTAGGGAAGAGACTAGCGGGAAGGTGACCCAGTACTTC. This chain joins TRBV20-1 and TRBJ2-5, with 11 bases that match TRBD2. V was clipped by 0 bases and J by 7 bases; unmatched bases: 16. This CDR3 region has 18 residues. Germline V CDR1 and CDR2: DFQATT, SNEGSKA (reference sequence).